This T cell receptor beta chain came from a study of control samples from healthy donors and cancer patients. The length of the CDR3 is 13 residues. Germline loops: CDR1 SGHTA, CDR2 FQGTGA. V was pared by 1 base and J by 8 bases, with 11 bases between. Profiled with immunoSEQ multiplex PCR; TCRdb holds only in-frame clones, not every one. Among roughly 100,000 clones listed, around 90% were seen once. Sequencing was performed on blood. The TCR originated in a woman between 18 and 30 years old in good health. The chain is built from TRBV7-3 and TRBJ1-1, with D possibly being TRBD1 (6 bases). The DNA for the CDR3 is TGTGCCAGCAGCTTAAAGCGGGGGGCGGAAGCTTTCTTT. This codes for CASSLKRGAEAFF.